These 15 T cell receptor beta chains came from one sample sequenced in a study of T cells in Graves' hyperthyroidism and ophthalmopathy. Authors of the study amplified TCR beta CDR3 regions from RNA transcripts. During a first-round RT-PCR of the TCR CDR3, the HTBI primer set was used. MiXCR, applied by TCRdb to the multiplex PCR reads, yields one record per CDR3 protein. The sample has 210,000 or so distinct CDR3 sequences; more than 15% are singletons. Sequencing was carried out using blood. The source of these receptors is a man aged 45-65 years with Graves' hyperthyroidism.

This clonotype has ten or more counts. The rearrangement joins TRBV11-2 to TRBJ2-1; D is perhaps TRBD2 (5 bases). The CDR3 has 15 amino acids. From germline, CDR1 is SGHAT and CDR2 FQNNGV. V was clipped by 5 bases and J by 8 bases, with 19 bases between them. The CDR3 loop is CASSLAGNPGHEQFF. The CDR3 coding sequence is TGTGCCAGCAGCCTCGCCGGGAACCCCGGACATGAGCAGTTCTTC. The full variable domain, completed using reference TRBV11-2 and TRBJ2-1, is EAGVAQSPRYKIIEKRQSVAFWCNPISGHATLYWYQQILGQGPKLLIQFQNNGVVDDSQLPKDRFSAERLKGVDSTLKIQPAKLEDSAVYLCASSLAGNPGHEQFFGPGTRLTVL.

Many counts were recorded for this clonotype. The chain links TRBV12-3 or TRBV12-4 to TRBJ2-3, with 11 positions matching TRBD2. V shed 6 bases and J 3 bases; nucleotides not matched to a gene: 8. The CDR3 sequence is 16 residues long. For the CDR3, the DNA is TGTGCCAGCAGGTTGCGACTAGCGGGGATTACAGATACGCAGTATTTT. It translates to CASRLRLAGITDTQYF.

The chain combines TRBV5-4 with TRBJ2-7; a possible D gene is TRBD2 (6 bases). V lost 4 bases to trimming and J lost 4 bases, with 15 bases between them. Germline lookup yields CDR1 SGHNT and CDR2 YYREEE (reference sequence). The CDR3 spans 14 residues. CDR3 region: CASSRRDGGYEQYF. The CDR3, as DNA: TGTGCCAGCAGCAGGCGGGACGGTGGATACGAGCAGTACTTC.

This clonotype appeared many times. The genes are TRBV7-2 and TRBJ2-7, with TRBD2 as a possible D gene (6 bases). The V and J ends lost 3 bases and 4 bases respectively, with 16 bases between them. Germline values: CDR1 SGHTA, CDR2 FQGNSA. The CDR3 is 15 amino acids. The CDR3 sequence: CASSLRAGPTYEQYF. The CDR3 DNA reads TGTGCCAGCAGCTTGAGGGCGGGACCTACTTACGAGCAGTACTTC.

This clonotype has a handful of counts. The V gene is TRBV16, the J gene TRBJ2-3; 9 bases map to TRBD1. Germline CDR1 is KGHSY and CDR2 is FQNENV. The V gene end was trimmed by 5 bases and the J gene end by 3 bases; junction bases not matched to a gene: 6. This CDR3 region has 15 residues. The DNA of the CDR3 is TGTGCCAGCAGCACCGACAGGGGGGGAACAGATACGCAGTATTTT. Its translation is CASSTDRGGTDTQYF.

The table lists this clonotype with many counts. The chain employs TRBV2 and TRBJ2-1; maybe TRBD2 (5 bases). Per the germline V gene, CDR1 is SNHLY and CDR2 is FYNNEI. This CDR3 region has 12 residues. V lost 7 bases and J lost 7, with 11 bases in between. The CDR3 nucleotides read TGTGCCAGCACTGGACTTCAAAATGAGCAGTTCTTC. Translating gives CASTGLQNEQFF.

The gene calls are TRBV6-2 or TRBV6-3 and TRBJ2-1, with D maybe TRBD2 (5 bases). V was shortened by 4 bases and J by 3 bases, with 16 bases between the two germline ends. This CDR3 spans 16 amino acids. Germline V gene data show CDR1 as MNHEY and CDR2 as SVGEGT. The CDR3 region has the DNA TGTGCCAGCAGTTCTCGACCAACTAGTTTCTACAATGAGCAGTTCTTC. Encoded protein: CASSSRPTSFYNEQFF.

This chain uses TRBV12-5 with TRBJ1-2; D ambiguous. The germline gives CDR1 LGHNT, CDR2 FRNRAP. The CDR3 totals 15 residues. The V gene lost 5 bases and the J gene lost 6 bases, with 19 bases spanning the gap. Here the CDR3 reads CASGLQLGGRDGYTF. DNA for the CDR3: TGTGCTAGTGGTCTCCAGTTAGGAGGGAGGGATGGCTACACCTTC.

This clonotype has only a few counts. The chain employs TRBV5-6 and TRBJ1-2, with 7 bases lining up with TRBD1. V shed 4 bases and J 2 bases; nucleotides not matched to a gene: 5. Germline CDR1 SGHDT, CDR2 YYEEEE. CDR3 size: 14 residues. CDR3 sequence reads: CASSAGGLNYGYTF. For the CDR3, the DNA is TGTGCCAGCAGCGCAGGGGGGCTAAACTATGGCTACACCTTC. Together with reference TRBV5-6 and TRBJ1-2, the CDR3 gives the full variable domain: DAGVTQSPTHLIKTRGQQVTLRCSPKSGHDTVSWYQQALGQGPQFIFQYYEEEERQRGNFPDRFSGHQFPNYSSELNVNALLLGDSALYLCASSAGGLNYGYTFGSGTRLTVV.

The table lists this clonotype with many counts. The chain couples TRBV28 to TRBJ2-1; 14 positions agree with TRBD2. With V trimmed by 5 bases and J by 4 bases, 10 bases remained unmatched. The CDR3 covers 18 residues. Germline-derived CDR1 and CDR2 are MDHEN and SYDVKM. CDR3 loop: CASSQPMTSGRAYNEQFF. CDR3 DNA: TGTGCCAGCAGTCAACCCATGACTAGCGGGAGGGCTTACAATGAGCAGTTCTTC.

V usage is TRBV5-1 and J usage is TRBJ1-4; no clear D gene. V lost 4 bases, J lost 0 bases, and 13 bases lay in between. The length of the CDR3 is 16 residues. The germline V gene encodes CDR1 SGHRS and CDR2 YFSETQ. The CDR3 reads CASSERGRTTNEKLFF. The CDR3 DNA is TGCGCCAGCAGCGAGCGAGGTCGAACAACTAATGAAAAACTGTTTTTT.

In its sample, this clonotype was seen a few times. The J gene is TRBJ1-2, the V gene TRBV20-1; D might be TRBD1 (5 bases). V was cut by 3 bases and J by 6 bases, with 17 bases left in between. The CDR3 runs to 14 residues. Germline V gene data show CDR1 as DFQATT and CDR2 as SNEGSKA (reference sequence). This chain's CDR3 is CSARGDARGHGYTF. The CDR3, as DNA: TGCAGTGCTAGGGGGGACGCCCGTGGTCATGGCTACACCTTC.

The chain combines TRBV28 with TRBJ2-7; D unresolved. In germline, CDR1 is MDHEN, CDR2 SYDVKM. The CDR3 extends over 13 amino acids. The V end lost 6 bases, the J end lost 5 bases, and 14 bases lay between the germline ends. For the CDR3, the DNA is TGTGCCAGCAGCCAAGAACGCCGCGACGAGCAGTACTTC. This translates into CASSQERRDEQYF.

V is TRBV5-1 and J is TRBJ1-3; D is undetermined. The V end lost 0 bases, the J end lost 1 base, and 11 bases lay between the germline ends. This CDR3 spans 16 amino acids. Per germline, CDR1 SGHRS and CDR2 YFSETQ. CDR3 nucleotide sequence: TGCGCCAGCAGCTTGGCGCCGGGCGGGTCTGGAAACACCATATATTTT. Translated: CASSLAPGGSGNTIYF.

This clonotype was counted a single time. V gene TRBV20-1 combines with J gene TRBJ2-3; 16 nucleotides line up with TRBD2. Trimming removed 1 base from V and 3 bases from J; junction bases left unmatched: 10. This CDR3 is built from 19 residues. CDR1 DFQATT and CDR2 SNEGSKA come from the germline V gene (reference sequence). For the CDR3, the DNA is TGCAGTGCTAGAGCCATCAAACCGGGACTAGCGGGAGGGACAGATACGCAGTATTTT. It specifies CSARAIKPGLAGGTDTQYF.